This T cell receptor beta chain was captured in a study of T cell responses to AZD1222 COVID-19 vaccine. Clones were sequenced by immunoSEQ multiplex PCR, and TCRdb holds only the in-frame ones, with some missing. The data show 80,000 to 90,000 clones, 92% seen once. The CDR3 spans 14 residues. The germline CDR1 and CDR2 sequences are MDHEN and SYDVKM. The germline V and J ends were trimmed by 4 bases and 1 base, with 8 bases remaining between them. The source was peripheral blood, collected on day 0 of AZD1222 vaccination. The chain is built from TRBV28 and TRBJ1-5, with D perhaps TRBD1 (6 bases). The sequence was collected from an adult in good health. The CDR3 region is CASSYRASNQPQHF. CDR3 bases: TGTGCCAGCAGTTACAGGGCGAGCAATCAGCCCCAGCATTTT.